Detailed here is one TCR beta chain. The data derive from a study of blood T cell repertoires in COVID-19. Turning to the study itself: Sites across the United States, Italy and Spain contributed samples from acute and convalescent COVID-19. PBMCs, B-cell-depleted T cells, or T cells were the source of the cDNA or gDNA that made up the material.

In the original analysis: Estimated nucleated cell counts came from reference gene primer amplification. Produced via immunoSEQ multiplex PCR; TCRdb's table is partial and in-frame only. V and J calls and clone size are those listed in that table; D and trimming were worked out from the DNA. The sample has some 200,000 clones; around 86% are singletons. Germline assignment: CDR1 LNHDA and CDR2 SQIVND (reference sequence). V lost 3 bases to trimming and J lost 2 bases, with 15 bases between them. CDR3 length: 16 amino acids. The sequence was obtained from an elderly man with acute or convalescent COVID-19. This rearrangement joins TRBV19 to TRBJ2-3; D may be TRBD2 (5 bases). The sequenced sample consisted of peripheral blood. CDR3 region: CASSIGNKGSTDTQYF. The CDR3 DNA follows: TGTGCCAGTAGTATCGGGAACAAAGGATCCACAGATACGCAGTATTTT.